This T cell receptor beta chain was recorded in a study of T cell repertoires in cytomegalovirus infection. Findings and caveats of the study: The ex vivo response showed dominance by HLA-C-restricted CMV-specific TCR beta clonotypes.

This clonotype was observed a handful of times. Its antigen remains unidentified. Trimming took off 1 base at V and 0 bases at J, with 15 bases between the two ends. Germline-derived CDR1 and CDR2 are LGHNT and FRNRAP. There are 17 residues in the CDR3. From the reads, TCRdb called clonotypes with MiXCR, one entry per CDR3 protein. The sample lists roughly 200,000 distinct CDR3 sequences, 17% seen once, with around 25% in the top ten. V is TRBV12-5 and J is TRBJ1-1; a possible D gene is TRBD1 (6 bases). The sequenced sample was CD8+ T cells from PBMCs. This TCR was recovered from a human donor in good health (CMV status not recorded). Some clones in this sample may be carry-over from other donors' samples. DNA of the CDR3: TGTGCTAGTGGTTTGGGAGGGGGATCTATGGTGAACACTGAAGCTTTCTTT. Its translation is CASGLGGGSMVNTEAFF.